One T cell receptor beta chain is described in this entry. Its antigen is still unknown. Trimming cost V 8 bases and J 6 bases, with 20 bases left between them. The CDR3 runs to 15 residues. CDR1 is LGHDT, CDR2 YNNKEL, per germline (reference sequence). MiXCR, run by TCRdb on the RT-PCR reads, gives a single entry per CDR3 protein. This table holds a few hundred thousand distinct CDR3 sequences, approximately 21% found once. The data belong to a study of response to subunit inactivated influenza vaccine. Study-level findings and limits: With each seasonal influenza vaccination, the authors suggested, few new T cells are recruited.

This chain uses TRBV3-1 with TRBJ1-5; a weak D match, TRBD1 (6 bases). Here the sequenced sample was PBMCs from blood, taken about 19 months after vaccination. The sequence came from a man aged 50 to 69 who received an inactivated influenza vaccine. The CDR3 protein is CASGYREEDPQPQHF. The CDR3 nucleotides are TGTGCCAGCGGATACAGGGAGGAGGACCCTCAGCCCCAGCATTTT.